The rows below give T cell receptor beta chains drawn from one sample of a study of T cells in Graves' hyperthyroidism and ophthalmopathy. TCRdb redid the calling of the multiplex PCR reads with MiXCR, one entry per CDR3 protein. The table has nearly 600,000 distinct CDR3 sequences, 13% to 15% seen once. The sequenced material came from blood. Source of these receptors: a woman between 18 and 29 years old with Graves' ophthalmopathy. The CDR3 runs from the conserved cysteine through the conserved F or W. The D gene is left open where the match is weak. Clone size is shown for a subset of rows, as once, few, many or a class of expanded clone.

TRBV7-9	many	TRBJ2-7	TRBD1	CASSSGTGLHEQYF	TGTGCCAGCAGCTCCGGGACAGGGCTCCACGAGCAGTACTTC
TRBV11-3	many	TRBJ1-1	.	CASSLPAPGLDTEAFF	TGTGCCAGCAGCCTACCAGCCCCAGGGCTTGACACTGAAGCTTTCTTT
TRBV6-1	.	TRBJ1-2	.	CASSPVEYGYTF	TGTGCCAGCAGCCCTGTGGAGTATGGCTACACCTTC
TRBV10-3	few	TRBJ1-5	.	CAISETSSSSNQPQHF	TGTGCCATCAGTGAGACATCATCTTCTAGCAATCAGCCCCAGCATTTT
TRBV5-6	few	TRBJ1-2	.	CASSLAGTPDGYTF	TGTGCCAGCAGCTTGGCCGGGACGCCAGATGGCTACACCTTC
TRBV2	many	TRBJ2-3	.	CASSPVPEGTQYF	TGTGCCAGCAGTCCCGTCCCGGAAGGTACGCAGTATTTT
TRBV12-3/TRBV12-4	many	TRBJ2-2	.	CASSPRGLDTGELFF	TGTGCCAGCAGTCCGAGGGGGTTAGACACCGGGGAGCTGTTTTTT
TRBV28	many	TRBJ1-1	.	CASSLFGTEAFF	TGTGCCAGCAGTTTGTTTGGGACAGAAGCTTTCTTT
TRBV27	few	TRBJ2-3	TRBD1	CASSLGQGRSDTQYF	TGTGCCAGCAGCCTGGGACAGGGAAGGTCCGATACGCAGTATTTT
TRBV6-1	.	TRBJ2-3	TRBD1	CASRLGQGTDTQYF	TGTGCCAGCAGACTGGGACAGGGCACAGATACGCAGTATTTT
TRBV12-3/TRBV12-4	many	TRBJ1-5	TRBD1	CASDIGNGAGGQPQHF	TGTGCCAGCGACATAGGTAATGGGGCAGGGGGTCAGCCCCAGCATTTT
TRBV12-3/TRBV12-4	many	TRBJ1-1	.	CASRLRTAMNTEAFF	TGTGCCAGCAGGCTCCGGACAGCTATGAACACTGAAGCTTTCTTT
TRBV7-2	many	TRBJ2-1	TRBD2	CASSLGLAVRYNEQFF	TGTGCCAGCAGCTTAGGACTAGCGGTGCGCTACAATGAGCAGTTCTTC
TRBV11-3	many	TRBJ2-1	.	CASSLGGQHPNNEQFF	TGTGCCAGCAGCTTAGGCGGACAGCACCCTAACAATGAGCAGTTCTTC
TRBV24-1	.	TRBJ2-7	TRBD1	CATSDPSGQGTNYEQYF	TGTGCCACCAGTGATCCCTCGGGACAGGGCACCAACTACGAGCAGTACTTC
TRBV19	few	TRBJ2-3	.	CASLSLENTDTQYF	TGTGCCAGTCTCAGTTTGGAGAACACAGATACGCAGTATTTT
TRBV12-3/TRBV12-4	many	TRBJ1-2	.	CASSLYRPGAPKEPYGYTF	TGTGCCAGCAGTTTATATCGGCCAGGGGCTCCAAAAGAACCCTATGGCTACACCTTC
TRBV2	.	TRBJ1-1	.	CASSAGTQNTEAFF	TGTGCCAGCAGTGCAGGGACTCAGAACACTGAAGCTTTCTTT
TRBV19	many	TRBJ2-3	.	CASSARRSDTQYF	TGTGCCAGTAGTGCTCGACGGTCAGATACGCAGTATTTT
TRBV19	.	TRBJ2-7	.	CASSLILGAGPYEQYF	TGTGCCAGTAGTCTAATTCTGGGGGCAGGTCCCTACGAGCAGTACTTC
TRBV11-2	few	TRBJ2-7	.	CASSASVGSYEQYF	TGTGCCAGCAGCGCCTCCGTGGGCTCCTACGAGCAGTACTTC
TRBV6-2/TRBV6-3	many	TRBJ2-7	.	CASSYREYSYEQYF	TGTGCCAGCAGTTACAGGGAGTATTCCTACGAGCAGTACTTC
TRBV7-3	.	TRBJ2-1	TRBD2	CASSLSASGTSANNEQFF	TGTGCCAGCAGCTTAAGCGCTAGCGGGACCTCCGCCAACAATGAGCAGTTCTTC
TRBV3-1	.	TRBJ1-1	TRBD1	CASSPTQGASAWFF	TGTGCCAGCAGCCCGACACAGGGGGCCTCAGCGTGGTTCTTT
TRBV7-2	many	TRBJ2-7	.	CASSPLGYEQYF	TGTGCCAGCAGCCCGCTCGGCTACGAGCAGTACTTC
TRBV12-3/TRBV12-4	many	TRBJ2-1	.	CASSLGRPGNEQFF	TGTGCCAGCAGTTTAGGCAGACCGGGGAATGAGCAGTTCTTC
TRBV20-1	many	TRBJ2-3	.	CSAMLGGPDTQYF	TGCAGTGCTATGTTAGGGGGTCCAGATACGCAGTATTTT
TRBV29-1	many	TRBJ2-7	.	CSVVGRGRNYEQYF	TGCAGCGTTGTAGGTCGGGGGCGAAACTACGAGCAGTACTTC
TRBV11-2	.	TRBJ2-1	.	CASSLDFSSGEQFF	TGTGCCAGCAGCTTAGATTTCAGCAGCGGTGAGCAGTTCTTC
TRBV7-9	many	TRBJ2-7	TRBD1	CASRKDRETYEQYF	TGTGCCAGCAGAAAGGACAGGGAGACCTACGAGCAGTACTTC
TRBV20-1	.	TRBJ2-2	.	CSARSRGAGELFF	TGCAGTGCGCGAAGCCGGGGAGCCGGGGAGCTGTTTTTT
TRBV25-1	few	TRBJ1-6	.	CASSELTGFNSPLHF	TGTGCCAGCAGTGAATTGACAGGTTTTAATTCACCCCTCCACTTT
TRBV19	.	TRBJ2-1	TRBD1	CASSSRDRGHEQFF	TGTGCCAGTAGCAGCCGGGACAGGGGGCATGAGCAGTTCTTC
TRBV28	many	TRBJ1-6	.	CASMGMGGSYNSPLHF	TGTGCCAGCATGGGGATGGGGGGCTCCTATAATTCACCCCTCCACTTT
TRBV6-6	many	TRBJ2-1	TRBD2	CASSYSTSVSYNEQFF	TGTGCCAGCAGTTACTCAACTAGCGTTTCCTACAATGAGCAGTTCTTC
TRBV9	many	TRBJ1-2	.	CASSATSGVSDYGYTF	TGTGCCAGCAGCGCCACCTCAGGGGTTTCGGACTATGGCTACACCTTC
TRBV19	.	TRBJ1-5	.	CASLGLSGTDQLQHF	TGTGCCTCTTTAGGCCTGTCAGGAACGGATCAGCTCCAGCATTTT
TRBV9	few	TRBJ2-1	.	CASSVRGRGGGGPYNEQFF	TGTGCCAGCAGCGTAAGAGGTCGGGGAGGCGGGGGCCCTTACAATGAGCAGTTCTTC
TRBV3-1	many	TRBJ2-5	.	CASSQDLGNSETQYF	TGTGCCAGCAGCCAAGATCTGGGGAATTCGGAGACCCAGTACTTC
TRBV6-2/TRBV6-3	once	TRBJ2-7	.	CASSYSAELTYEQYF	TGTGCCAGCAGTTACTCAGCGGAATTGACCTACGAGCAGTACTTC
TRBV5-1	many	TRBJ2-5	TRBD2	CASSLEATSGSRGETQYF	TGCGCCAGCAGCTTGGAAGCGACTAGCGGGAGTCGGGGAGAGACCCAGTACTTC
TRBV4-1	.	TRBJ2-7	.	CASSQQRTRTDEQYF	TGCGCCAGCAGCCAACAAAGAACCCGGACTGACGAGCAGTACTTC
TRBV28	many	TRBJ2-3	TRBD2	CASSSSGELGDTQYF	TGTGCCAGCAGCAGTAGCGGGGAGCTGGGAGATACGCAGTATTTT
TRBV5-4	many	TRBJ1-4	.	CASRRFGGGEKLFF	TGTGCCAGCAGGCGTTTTGGAGGCGGTGAAAAACTGTTTTTT
TRBV12-3/TRBV12-4	many	TRBJ2-1	TRBD2	CASSLYGLAGLLQFF	TGTGCCAGCAGTTTATATGGACTAGCGGGCCTTCTTCAGTTCTTC
TRBV4-2	few	TRBJ1-6	TRBD1	CASSQLPGQGAGTNNSPLHF	TGTGCCAGCAGCCAACTTCCGGGACAGGGGGCAGGGACGAATAATTCACCCCTCCACTTT
TRBV10-3	few	TRBJ2-3	TRBD2	CATESSGRGTDTQYF	TGTGCCACCGAGTCTAGCGGGAGGGGCACAGATACGCAGTATTTT
TRBV7-6	many	TRBJ1-5	.	CASSLYEGAFNQPQHF	TGTGCCAGCAGCTTATATGAAGGGGCCTTCAATCAGCCCCAGCATTTT
TRBV12-3/TRBV12-4	many	TRBJ2-1	TRBD2	CALKRLAGAYNEQFF	TGTGCCCTTAAGCGGCTAGCGGGAGCGTACAATGAGCAGTTCTTC
TRBV5-8	few	TRBJ1-4	.	CASSFAANEKLFF	TGTGCCAGCAGCTTTGCAGCTAATGAAAAACTGTTTTTT
TRBV9	.	TRBJ2-7	.	CASSVVPETYEQYF	TGTGCCAGCAGCGTAGTACCGGAGACCTACGAGCAGTACTTC
TRBV24-1	many	TRBJ2-3	.	CATSDPTLPPTDTQYF	TGTGCCACCAGTGATCCGACTCTACCGCCTACAGATACGCAGTATTTT
TRBV3-1	many	TRBJ2-4	.	CASSQGGFGIQYF	TGTGCCAGCAGCCAAGGAGGGTTTGGCATTCAGTACTTC
TRBV6-2/TRBV6-3	few	TRBJ2-4	.	CASSGGPAGTDIQYF	TGTGCCAGCAGTGGGGGCCCGGCGGGAACGGACATTCAGTACTTC
TRBV7-9	.	TRBJ2-1	.	CASSLVGIRYNEQFF	TGTGCCAGCAGCTTAGTGGGAATTAGGTACAATGAGCAGTTCTTC
TRBV9	many	TRBJ2-7	TRBD2	CASSVGYGRASGFYEQYF	TGTGCCAGCAGCGTAGGGTACGGGAGGGCTAGCGGCTTCTACGAGCAGTACTTC
TRBV28	.	TRBJ2-3	TRBD1	CASSFLEDRGVSSTDTQYF	TGTGCCAGCAGTTTTCTTGAGGACAGGGGGGTTTCTAGCACAGATACGCAGTATTTT
TRBV6-6	many	TRBJ2-3	.	CASSYGGLTDTQYF	TGTGCCAGCAGTTACGGAGGCCTCACAGATACGCAGTATTTT
TRBV20-1	many	TRBJ2-7	.	CSADGTINEQYF	TGCAGTGCTGACGGGACAATCAACGAGCAGTACTTC